This TCR beta chain was identified in a study of blood T cell repertoires in COVID-19. Background on the study: From T cells, B-cell-depleted T cells, or PBMCs came the material, which was cDNA or gDNA.

The germline V gene has CDR1 SGDLS and CDR2 YYNGEE. Losses at the gene ends were 3 bases for V and 5 bases for J; bases not matched to a gene: 6. The CDR3 has 16 amino acids. Categorization into cohorts depended on clinical history that participants reported. Two negative PCRs, clearance, or symptom resolution characterized the recovered Cohort 3 donors. Assay used: immunoSEQ multiplex PCR; TCRdb lists only in-frame clones, some missing. Seen here are approximately 300,000 clones, under 90% observed once, and the top ten hold 10%. This sequence joins TRBV9 and TRBJ2-3; 13 positions match TRBD2. Sequenced: PBMCs or T cells enriched from blood (not recorded which). This sequence was found in a woman between 18 and 30 years old who had recovered from COVID-19. The CDR3 DNA is TGTGCCAGCAGCGGCATAACTAGCGGGAGGGTAGATACGCAGTATTTT. The encoded protein is CASSGITSGRVDTQYF.